The 30 T cell receptor beta chains reported below all come from one sample, sequenced in a study of blood T cell repertoires in COVID-19. Libraries were prepared by immunoSEQ multiplex PCR; TCRdb keeps only in-frame clonotypes and omits some of them. The sample has roughly 190,000 clones, roughly 92% seen once. Sequenced: peripheral blood. The receptors shown here come from a man aged 30 to 45 with COVID-19, enrolled during active disease.

This chain uses TRBV27 with TRBJ1-5; D not resolved. Germline V gene data show CDR1 as MNHEY and CDR2 as SMNVEV (reference sequence). Between the trimmed V and J ends, which lost 5 bases and 1 base, there was a span of 9 bases. The CDR3 runs to 14 residues. The CDR3 spells CASSTTRSNQPQHF. The CDR3 nucleotides are TGTGCCAGCAGTACTACTAGAAGCAATCAGCCCCAGCATTTT.

V and J are TRBV15 and TRBJ1-1; possibly TRBD1 for D (6 bases). The CDR3 has 14 residues. Germline lookup yields CDR1 LNHNV and CDR2 YYDKDF (reference sequence). Deletions cut 5 bases from V and 5 bases from J, with 15 bases between. CDR3 DNA: TGTGCCACCAGCCCCCAGGGGCTCGGGACTGAAGCTTTCTTT. This translates into CATSPQGLGTEAFF. The variable domain in full, completed from reference TRBV15 and TRBJ1-1, reads DAMVIQNPRYQVTQFGKPVTLSCSQTLNHNVMYWYQQKSSQAPKLLFHYYDKDFNNEADTPDNFQSRRPNTSFCFLDIRSPGLGDTAMYLCATSPQGLGTEAFFGQGTRLTVV.

The chain uses TRBV12-3 or TRBV12-4 and TRBJ1-1; 7 bases are a match to TRBD1. Trimming at V came to 2 bases and at J to 6 bases, leaving 3 bases not matched to a gene. CDR3 length equals 13 residues. This chain's CDR3 is CASSLNRGPEAFF. The DNA for the CDR3 is TGTGCCAGCAGTTTAAACAGGGGCCCTGAAGCTTTCTTT.

As concerns this clone: A much larger clone lies one base from this, so it may be a read error. The chain recombines TRBV9 with TRBJ1-3; tentative D call: TRBD1 (6 bases). This CDR3 is built from 15 residues. CDR1 and CDR2 from the germline V gene are SGDLS and YYNGEE. CDR3 residues: CAGSVTGQTGNTIYF. The DNA of the CDR3 is TGTGCCGGCAGCGTAACAGGGCAGACTGGAAACACCATATATTTT.

This clone was picked up a small number of times. The rearrangement links TRBV7-9 to TRBJ1-2; 10 positions agree with TRBD1. With V trimmed by 5 bases and J by 3 bases, 6 bases remained unmatched. The CDR3 spans 15 residues. Germline V lookup: CDR1 SEHNR, CDR2 FQNEAQ (reference sequence). CDR3 loop: CASSASDRGYYGYTF. The CDR3 coding sequence is TGTGCCAGCAGCGCCTCGGACAGGGGGTACTATGGCTACACCTTC.

The chain uses TRBV3-1 (or the pseudogene TRBV3-2) and TRBJ2-7, with 7 bases matching TRBD2. The germline V gene encodes CDR1 LGHDT and CDR2 YNNKEL (reference sequence). This CDR3 spans 14 amino acids. V was pared by 3 bases and J by 5 bases, with 7 bases of the junction left unmatched. CDR3 nucleotide sequence: TGTGCCAGCAGCCATGGGACGGGAGGACACGAGCAGTACTTC. This codes for CASSHGTGGHEQYF.

This chain connects TRBV10-3 to TRBJ1-6; 11 bases align to TRBD1. Trimming took 6 bases from V and 6 from J; bases not matched to a gene: 4. The length of the CDR3 is 15 residues. Germline CDR1 and CDR2: ENHRY and SYGVKD. The CDR3, as DNA: TGTGCCATCAGGGGACAGGGGGAAATTAATTCACCCCTCCACTTT. Amino acid sequence: CAIRGQGEINSPLHF.

A single count supports this clone. The chain uses TRBV6-6 and TRBJ1-2, with D possibly matching TRBD1 (6 bases). This CDR3 contains 17 residues. CDR1 and CDR2 from the germline V gene are MNHNY and SVGAGI (reference sequence). V was shortened by 5 bases and J by 4 bases, with 23 bases between the two germline ends. CDR3 coding DNA: TGTGCCAGCAGTCCCCCTCAGTGGGCAGGGGCGGTCTATGGCTACACCTTC. It codes for CASSPPQWAGAVYGYTF.

In DNA form, the CDR3 reads TGTGCCACCAGCAGGGAAGACAGGGGCATTAATCAGCCCCAGCATTTT. Translation: CATSREDRGINQPQHF. V usage is TRBV15 and J usage is TRBJ1-5; 8 bases align to TRBD1. The V gene's germline CDR1 is LNHNV and CDR2 YYDKDF (reference sequence). The CDR3 loop spans 16 amino acids. The V and J ends lost 3 bases and 4 bases, in that order; junction bases with no gene match: 8.

This clone was seen a single time. The rearrangement links TRBV12-3 or TRBV12-4 to TRBJ1-5; D might be TRBD1 (6 bases). The CDR3 contains 13 residues. V dropped 7 bases and J dropped 7 bases, with 14 bases sitting between them. CDR3 loop: CASTLDSYQPQHF. The DNA of the CDR3 is TGTGCCAGCACCCTGGACAGTTACCAGCCCCAGCATTTT.

The chain recombines TRBV5-1 with TRBJ2-5, with 15 bases lining up with TRBD2. The CDR3 runs to 18 residues. The ends lost 4 bases at V and 2 bases at J; junction bases unmatched: 9. CDR1 and CDR2 from the germline V gene are SGHRS and YFSETQ. The chain's CDR3 is CASSLGLAGGTPQETQYF. The CDR3 coding sequence is TGCGCCAGCAGCCTGGGACTAGCGGGGGGTACACCACAAGAGACCCAGTACTTC.

This chain connects TRBV2 to TRBJ1-5; D unresolved. The CDR3 contains 14 residues. V was cut by 7 bases and J by 5 bases, with 15 bases left in between. Germline V gives CDR1 SNHLY, CDR2 FYNNEI. CDR3 DNA sequence: TGTGCCAGCACGGTCATAGAGGTTCATCAGCCCCAGCATTTT. Residues: CASTVIEVHQPQHF.

V and J are TRBV10-2 and TRBJ2-5; weak D call: TRBD1 (6 bases). V was cut by 2 bases and J by 5 bases, with 21 bases left in between. The CDR3 loop spans 17 amino acids. CDR1 and CDR2 from the germline V gene are WSHSY and SAAADI. CDR3 loop: CASSEPWEPGAGETQYF. CDR3 bases: TGCGCCAGCAGTGAGCCGTGGGAACCAGGGGCTGGGGAGACCCAGTACTTC.

CDR3 residues: CASYNTEAFF. CDR3 nucleotides: TGTGCCAGCTATAACACTGAAGCTTTCTTT. The chain recombines TRBV6-6 with TRBJ1-1; no clear D gene. Germline V gene lookup returns CDR1 MNHNY and CDR2 SVGAGI (reference sequence). The CDR3 extends over 10 amino acids. V was pared by 8 bases and J by 2 bases, with 3 bases between.

The V gene is TRBV12-3 or TRBV12-4, the J gene TRBJ1-2, with D unresolved. The CDR3 totals 12 residues. Trimming left V 3 bases short and J 5 bases short, with 7 bases between. CDR3 coding DNA: TGTGCCAGCAGTTTCTCCCAGTATGGCTACACCTTC. Its translation is CASSFSQYGYTF.

The J gene is TRBJ2-3, the V gene TRBV5-4; maybe TRBD1 (5 bases). Trimming shortened V by 4 bases and J by 1 base, and 16 bases separated the two germline ends. The germline V gene encodes CDR1 SGHNT and CDR2 YYREEE (reference sequence). The CDR3 length is 16 residues. The CDR3 loop is CASSLGHSDGTDTQYF. The CDR3, as DNA: TGTGCCAGCAGCCTTGGACACAGTGATGGCACAGATACGCAGTATTTT.

This chain connects TRBV5-6 to TRBJ2-3; TRBD2 aligns across 16 bases. Germline CDR1 is SGHDT and CDR2 is YYEEEE. V lost 3 bases, J lost 6 bases, and 4 bases stayed unmatched. The CDR3 length is 16 residues. The CDR3 region has the DNA TGTGCCAGCAGCTCGGGACTAGCGGGGGGGCTGGATACGCAGTATTTT. This translates into CASSSGLAGGLDTQYF.

This chain links TRBV5-4 with TRBJ2-7, with 8 bases identical to TRBD2. Germline V gene sequence: CDR1 SGHNT, CDR2 YYREEE (reference sequence). V gave up 1 base and J gave up 2 bases; unmatched junction bases: 8. CDR3 size: 16 residues. The CDR3 loop reads CASSLYGRGDTYEQYF. In DNA form, the CDR3 reads TGTGCCAGCAGCTTGTATGGGCGGGGGGACACCTACGAGCAGTACTTC.

Only one count was recorded for this clone. The chain joins TRBV9 to TRBJ1-4; D remains unclear. Looked up from germline, CDR1 is SGDLS and CDR2 is YYNGEE. There are 14 residues in the CDR3. The V gene lost 0 bases and the J gene lost 8 bases, with 11 bases spanning the gap. CDR3 loop: CASSVGGLREKLFF. The CDR3 DNA reads as TGTGCCAGCAGCGTAGGCGGACTCCGGGAAAAACTGTTTTTT.

The chain is built from TRBV5-4 and TRBJ2-5; D is perhaps TRBD2 (6 bases). The ends were cut back, 5 bases at V and 1 base at J, with 12 bases in the middle. Germline CDR1 SGHNT, CDR2 YYREEE (reference sequence). The CDR3 has 14 amino acids. This CDR3 is CASSFTGVQETQYF. CDR3 bases: TGTGCCAGCAGTTTCACGGGAGTCCAAGAGACCCAGTACTTC.

V gene TRBV12-5 combines with J gene TRBJ2-7, with D possibly matching TRBD1 (6 bases). CDR3 size: 13 residues. Looked up from germline, CDR1 is LGHNT and CDR2 is FRNRAP. V gave up 2 bases and J gave up 4 bases, with 9 bases separating them. The CDR3 protein is CASGLKGQYEQYF. The CDR3 DNA reads TGTGCTAGTGGTTTGAAAGGACAGTACGAGCAGTACTTC.

This chain joins TRBV5-4 and TRBJ2-6; D is possibly TRBD2 (5 bases). The CDR3 has 15 amino acids. Germline V gives CDR1 SGHNT, CDR2 YYREEE (reference sequence). V gave up 1 base and J gave up 2 bases, with 7 bases separating them. This CDR3 is CASSLWGAGANVLTF. In DNA, the CDR3 is TGTGCCAGCAGCTTGTGGGGAGCTGGGGCCAACGTCCTGACTTTC. The variable domain in full, with the rest retrieved from reference TRBV5-4 and TRBJ2-6, is ETGVTQSPTHLIKTRGQQVTLRCSSQSGHNTVSWYQQALGQGPQFIFQYYREEENGRGNFPPRFSGLQFPNYSSELNVNALELDDSALYLCASSLWGAGANVLTFGAGSRLTVL.

The rearrangement links TRBV4-2 to TRBJ2-2; TRBD2 matches 14 bases. Germline trimming cut 3 bases from V and 6 bases from J; bases unmatched to any gene: 9. The CDR3 runs to 18 residues. Germline assignment: CDR1 LGHNA and CDR2 YNFKEQ. The CDR3 nucleotides are TGTGCCAGCAGCCACCGACTAGCGGGGGGGCCAGGCCCCGGGGAGCTGTTTTTT. It is translated as CASSHRLAGGPGPGELFF.

J is TRBJ2-3 and V is TRBV29-1; TRBD1 might be the D (5 bases). CDR3 length equals 12 residues. Between the trimmed V and J ends, which lost 7 bases and 4 bases, there was a span of 12 bases. Per the germline V gene, CDR1 is SQVTM and CDR2 is ANQGSEA. Written as DNA, the CDR3 is TGCAGCGCCAGGGAAGGGTCAGATACGCAGTATTTT. This gives the protein CSAREGSDTQYF.

The chain carries TRBV6-5 and TRBJ2-7; 9 bases line up with TRBD1. J gave up 5 bases and V 4 bases, and 0 bases lay outside the gene matches. This CDR3 spans 12 amino acids. Germline V CDR1 and CDR2: MNHEY, SVGAGI. CDR3 in DNA: TGTGCCAGCAGTTGGGACAGGGACGAGCAGTACTTC. It specifies CASSWDRDEQYF.

V and J are TRBV7-3 and TRBJ1-2; TRBD1 agrees at 11 bases. Germline values: CDR1 SGHTA, CDR2 FQGTGA. V trimming: 1 base; J trimming: 7 bases; junction bases outside the gene matches: 2. This CDR3 is 14 amino acids long. This CDR3 reads CASSLRGTGGGYTF. The CDR3 DNA reads TGTGCCAGCAGCTTAAGGGGGACAGGGGGTGGCTACACCTTC.

The chain links TRBV6-5 to TRBJ1-3; D is undetermined. V shed 8 bases and J shed 5 bases, with 19 bases lying between them. This CDR3 contains 15 residues. Germline V gives CDR1 MNHEY, CDR2 SVGAGI. This CDR3 reads CASSSPGLDRNTIYF. The CDR3 DNA reads as TGTGCCAGCTCATCCCCCGGGTTGGATCGAAACACCATATATTTT.

The V gene is TRBV5-1, the J gene TRBJ1-1; 7 nucleotides agree with TRBD1. Unmatched junction bases numbered 6, after V lost 6 bases and J lost 1 base. Per the germline V gene, CDR1 is SGHRS and CDR2 is YFSETQ. This CDR3 is built from 14 residues. The CDR3 loop reads CASTPTGRNTEAFF. The CDR3 DNA reads as TGCGCCAGCACCCCGACAGGGCGGAACACTGAAGCTTTCTTT.

This clone has only one observation. This rearrangement joins TRBV11-3 to TRBJ2-5, with 10 bases lining up with TRBD1. There are 16 residues in the CDR3. V lost 3 bases to trimming and J lost 1 base; unmatched junction nucleotides: 5. Germline V gene sequence: CDR1 SGHNT, CDR2 YENEEA. The CDR3 loop is CASSLKRDRGQETQYF. In DNA, the CDR3 is TGTGCCAGCAGCTTGAAAAGGGACAGGGGCCAAGAGACCCAGTACTTC.

The chain links TRBV3-1 (or the pseudogene TRBV3-2) to TRBJ1-6; 9 bases are a match to TRBD1. Germline CDR1 reads LGHDT; CDR2 reads YNNKEL (reference sequence). With 3 bases clipped from V and 9 bases from J, the junction kept 6 bases outside the gene matches. The CDR3 length is 15 residues. CDR3 region: CASSHKGQGSSPLHF. CDR3 DNA sequence: TGTGCCAGCAGCCATAAGGGACAGGGTAGTTCACCCCTCCACTTT.